The source of this T cell receptor (beta chain) is a study of T cell changes during pregnancy in multiple sclerosis. Data came from immunoSEQ multiplex PCR; TCRdb stores just in-frame clones and leaves some out. The table lists approximately 50,000 clones, about nine tenths of them singletons. This sequence was found in a female donor with multiple sclerosis, enrolled in a pregnancy study. The sample consisted of CD4+ T cells from peripheral blood mononuclear cells, taken after pregnancy.

The CDR3 coding sequence is TGTGCCAGCAGCTTACGGGAGTTGAATAGAGGCGAGCAGTACTTC. Encoded protein: CASSLRELNRGEQYF. The chain employs TRBV7-9 and TRBJ2-7; D might be TRBD2 (6 bases). Looked up from germline, CDR1 is SEHNR and CDR2 is FQNEAQ (reference sequence). The ends were cut back, 2 bases at V and 6 bases at J, with 17 bases in the middle. The CDR3 sequence is 15 residues long.